This T cell receptor (beta chain) was captured by sequencing in a study of regulatory T cells in long-lasting Graves disease. Combining iRepertoire HTBI primers with Arm-PCR of CDR3 regions, the authors built TCR beta libraries. MiXCR, applied by TCRdb to the multiplex PCR reads, yields one record per CDR3 protein. The repertoire holds 400,000 or so distinct CDR3 sequences, with less than 25% as singletons. The germline CDR1 and CDR2 sequences are SGDLS and YYNGEE. CDR3 size: 14 residues. Trimming removed 1 base from V and 6 bases from J, with 14 bases in between. Documented time point: persistent/refractory GD, antithyroid drugs over 5 years with positive TRAb. The TCR library was made from RNA extracted from PBMCs.

The chain joins TRBV9 to TRBJ2-7, with D uncertain. This TCR derives from a female donor with Graves disease. Sequencing used peripheral blood mononuclear cells (PBMCs), obtained when the disease was refractory, from a patient treated with antithyroid drugs. CDR3 sequence (DNA): TGTGCCAGCAGCGTAAGTAATTACGGCGGCGAGCAGTACTTC. As protein: CASSVSNYGGEQYF.